Listed here is a single T cell receptor (beta chain). Which antigen it targets is not known. One end of the junction is discordant with germline, which a read error may explain. This record belongs to a study of CD8 T cells in ankylosing spondylitis (dated by TCRdb to 2016 to 2017). For context, the study as a whole: To find TCR variants linked to disease, the study profiled T cell receptor beta repertoires in ankylosing spondylitis patients and healthy donors. In total, the full study cohort was made up of 100 to 140 healthy donors and 25 to 30 ankylosing spondylitis patients. Samples of peripheral blood were taken, and for ankylosing spondylitis patients, synovial fluid was collected as well. What the authors observed across the whole study: According to the report, matched synovial fluid samples from ankylosing spondylitis patients were significantly enriched for the disease-linked clones. Blood from ankylosing spondylitis patients appeared to be characterized by a TCR beta motif composed of eight highly homologous amino acid variants. Some TCR beta motif variants had previously been reported in synovial fluid and blood of reactive arthritis patients, which suggested common disease-initiation mechanisms. The disease-linked clones showed a CD8+ phenotype and occurred at relatively low frequencies in peripheral blood.

Sequencing was carried out with an Illumina HiSeq 2500. TCR beta libraries were prepared by quantitative 5'-RACE with molecular barcodes. Under the source paper's analysis protocol: A new computational method, built on a probabilistic model of VDJ rearrangement, was used to identify disease-linked TCR variants. Using fastp trimming at Q25 and MiXCR clonotype assembly, TCRdb reanalyzed the public sequencing data and kept in-frame beta chains. All rows with the same CDR3 protein become a single entry with the most common DNA and genes. These V and J calls originate from TCRdb's pipeline instead of the authors' own analysis. The sample table contains 750,000 to 850,000 distinct CDR3 sequences; only one count was recorded for 10% to 15% of them. The ten largest clones capture less than 0.65% of the sample. From the cysteine up to the phenylalanine, the CDR3 has a length of 13 residues. The only DNA kept is the CDR3, 39 bases in frame from the first base. CDR1 and CDR2, per the germline V gene, are LGHNA and YNFKEQ.

The sequence is built from TRBV4-2 and TRBJ2-4; 9 junctional bases match TRBD1. Sequencing was carried out using blood, either unsorted or a sorted T cell fraction (not recorded which). This TCR was sampled from a male donor with ankylosing spondylitis. The bases read TGTGCCAGCAGCCGCGGGACAGGGAAATCTCCGATTTTC. The encoded protein is CASSRGTGKSPIF.